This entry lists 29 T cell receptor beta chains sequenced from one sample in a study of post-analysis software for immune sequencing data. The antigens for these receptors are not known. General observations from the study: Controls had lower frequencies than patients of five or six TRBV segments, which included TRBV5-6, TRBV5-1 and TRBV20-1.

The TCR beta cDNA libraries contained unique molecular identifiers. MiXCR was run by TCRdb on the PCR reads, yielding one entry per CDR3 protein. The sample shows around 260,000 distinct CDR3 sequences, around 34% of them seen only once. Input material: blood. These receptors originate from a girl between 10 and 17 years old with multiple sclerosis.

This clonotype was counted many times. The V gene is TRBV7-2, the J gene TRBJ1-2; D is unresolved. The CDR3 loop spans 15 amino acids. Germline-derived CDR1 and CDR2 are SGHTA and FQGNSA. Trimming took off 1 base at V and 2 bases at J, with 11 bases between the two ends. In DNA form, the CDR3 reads TGTGCCAGCAGCTTAGAGGTGGGGAAGAACTATGGCTACACCTTC. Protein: CASSLEVGKNYGYTF.

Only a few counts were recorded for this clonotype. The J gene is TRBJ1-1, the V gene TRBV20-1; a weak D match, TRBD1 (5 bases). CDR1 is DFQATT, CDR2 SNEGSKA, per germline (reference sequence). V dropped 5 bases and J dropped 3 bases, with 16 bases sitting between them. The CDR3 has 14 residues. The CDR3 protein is CSAPKKGRDTEAFF. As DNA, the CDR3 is TGCAGTGCTCCAAAAAAGGGACGCGACACTGAAGCTTTCTTT.

In nucleotides, the CDR3 is TGTGCCATCGCAGGAGCGCGCGGGGGACGGACTGAAGCTTTCTTT. It yields the protein CAIAGARGGRTEAFF. This rearrangement joins TRBV12-3 or TRBV12-4 to TRBJ1-1; D perhaps matches TRBD1 (5 bases). Trimming took off 10 bases at V and 5 bases at J, with 23 bases between the two ends. The CDR3 consists of 15 residues.

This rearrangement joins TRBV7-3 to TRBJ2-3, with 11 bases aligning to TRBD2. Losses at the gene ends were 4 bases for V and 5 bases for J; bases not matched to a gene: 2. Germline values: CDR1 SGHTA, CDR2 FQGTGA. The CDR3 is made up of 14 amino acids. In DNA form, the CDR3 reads TGTGCCAGCAGCTCGGGGACTAGCGGAGATACGCAGTATTTT. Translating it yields CASSSGTSGDTQYF. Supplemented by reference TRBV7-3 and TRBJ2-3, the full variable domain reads GAGVSQTPSNKVTEKGKYVELRCDPISGHTALYWYRQSLGQGPEFLIYFQGTGAADDSGLPNDRFFAVRPEGSVSTLKIQRTERGDSAVYLCASSSGTSGDTQYFGPGTRLTVL.

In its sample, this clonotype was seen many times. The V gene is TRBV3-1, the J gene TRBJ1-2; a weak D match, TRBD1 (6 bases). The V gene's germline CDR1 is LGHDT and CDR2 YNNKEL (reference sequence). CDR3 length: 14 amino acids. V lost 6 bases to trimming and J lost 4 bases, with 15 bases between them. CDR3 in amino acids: CASSRTAFVYGYTF. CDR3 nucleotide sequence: TGTGCCAGCAGTCGGACAGCCTTCGTCTATGGCTACACCTTC.

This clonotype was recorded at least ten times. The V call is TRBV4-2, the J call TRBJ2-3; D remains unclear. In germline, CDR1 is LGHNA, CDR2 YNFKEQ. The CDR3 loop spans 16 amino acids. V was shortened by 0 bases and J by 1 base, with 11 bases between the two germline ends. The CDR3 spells CASSQEVRVGTDTQYF. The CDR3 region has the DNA TGTGCCAGCAGCCAAGAAGTAAGGGTGGGCACAGATACGCAGTATTTT.

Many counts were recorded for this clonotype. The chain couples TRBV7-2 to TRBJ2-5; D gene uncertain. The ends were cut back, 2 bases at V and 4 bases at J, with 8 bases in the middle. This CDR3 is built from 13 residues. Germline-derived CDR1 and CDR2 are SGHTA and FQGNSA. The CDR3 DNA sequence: TGTGCCAGCAGCTTAAGTCAGCGAGAGACCCAGTACTTC. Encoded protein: CASSLSQRETQYF.

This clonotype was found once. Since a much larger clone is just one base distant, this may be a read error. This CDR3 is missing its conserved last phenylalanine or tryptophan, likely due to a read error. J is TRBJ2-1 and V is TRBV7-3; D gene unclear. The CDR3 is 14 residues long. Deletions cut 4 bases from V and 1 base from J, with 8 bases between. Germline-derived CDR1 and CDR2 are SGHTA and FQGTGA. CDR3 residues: CASSSPPSYNEQFV. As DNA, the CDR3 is TGTGCCAGCAGCTCCCCGCCATCCTACAATGAGCAGTTCGTC.

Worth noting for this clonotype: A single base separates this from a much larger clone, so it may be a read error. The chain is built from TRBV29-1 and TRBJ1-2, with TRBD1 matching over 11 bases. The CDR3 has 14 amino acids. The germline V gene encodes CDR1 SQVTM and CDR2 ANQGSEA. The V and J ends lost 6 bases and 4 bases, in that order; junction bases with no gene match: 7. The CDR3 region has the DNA TGCAGCGTCCCGGGACAGGGGGAGGGCTATGGCTACACCTTC. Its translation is CSVPGQGEGYGYTF.

Here the CDR3 DNA reads TGCAGTGCCCTCGGCAGCCGAGGCGCTTTCTTT. Its translation is CSALGSRGAFF. The V gene is TRBV20-1, the J gene TRBJ1-1; D call uncertain. Trimming shortened V by 6 bases and J by 11 bases, and 16 bases separated the two germline ends. Germline values: CDR1 DFQATT, CDR2 SNEGSKA (reference sequence). The CDR3 loop spans 11 amino acids.

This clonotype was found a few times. DNA for the CDR3: TGTGCCATCAGTGAGGGTTCTAGAAAGGGCACCGGGGAGCTGTTTTTT. This encodes CAISEGSRKGTGELFF. J is TRBJ2-2 and V is TRBV10-3; no reliable D call. The germline CDR1 and CDR2 sequences are ENHRY and SYGVKD. The CDR3 is made up of 16 amino acids. V dropped 2 bases and J dropped 4 bases, with 14 bases sitting between them.

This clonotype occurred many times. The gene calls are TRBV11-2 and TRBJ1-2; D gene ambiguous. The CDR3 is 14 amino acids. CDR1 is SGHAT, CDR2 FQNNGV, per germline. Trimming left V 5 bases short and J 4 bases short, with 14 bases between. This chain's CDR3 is CASSPQWSSYGYTF. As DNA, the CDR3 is TGTGCCAGCAGCCCCCAGTGGTCCTCCTATGGCTACACCTTC.

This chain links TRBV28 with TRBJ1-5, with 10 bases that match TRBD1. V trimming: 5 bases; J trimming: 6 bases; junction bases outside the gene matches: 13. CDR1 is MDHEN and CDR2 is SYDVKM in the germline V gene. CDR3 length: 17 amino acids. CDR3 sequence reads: CASSPSLGTGVGQPQHF. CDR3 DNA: TGTGCCAGCAGTCCCTCCCTGGGGACAGGGGTCGGTCAGCCCCAGCATTTT.

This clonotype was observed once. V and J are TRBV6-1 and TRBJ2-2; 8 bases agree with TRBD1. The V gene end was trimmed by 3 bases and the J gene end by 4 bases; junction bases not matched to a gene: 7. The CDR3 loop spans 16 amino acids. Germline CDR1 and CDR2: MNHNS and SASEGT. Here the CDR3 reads CASSDPGGESTGELFF. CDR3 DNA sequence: TGTGCCAGCAGTGACCCAGGGGGCGAGAGCACCGGGGAGCTGTTTTTT.

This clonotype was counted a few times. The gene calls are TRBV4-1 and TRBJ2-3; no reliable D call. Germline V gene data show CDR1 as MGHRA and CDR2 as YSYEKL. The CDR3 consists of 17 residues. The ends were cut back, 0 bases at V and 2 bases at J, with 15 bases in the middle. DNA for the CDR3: TGCGCCAGCAGCCAAGATCGCGAGACTTATAACACAGATACGCAGTATTTT. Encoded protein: CASSQDRETYNTDTQYF.

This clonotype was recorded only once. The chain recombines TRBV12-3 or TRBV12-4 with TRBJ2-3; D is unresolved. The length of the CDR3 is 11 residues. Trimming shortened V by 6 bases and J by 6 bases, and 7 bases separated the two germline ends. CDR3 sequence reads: CASSEVDTQYF. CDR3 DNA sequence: TGTGCCAGCAGCGAAGTTGATACGCAGTATTTT.

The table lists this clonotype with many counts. CDR3 amino acids: CASSLVDATYEQYF. As DNA, the CDR3 is TGTGCCAGCAGCTTAGTGGACGCTACCTACGAGCAGTACTTC. This chain links TRBV11-2 with TRBJ2-7; no definite D call. The length of the CDR3 is 14 residues. Germline V gene data show CDR1 as SGHAT and CDR2 as FQNNGV. The ends were cut back, 1 base at V and 2 bases at J, with 9 bases in the middle.

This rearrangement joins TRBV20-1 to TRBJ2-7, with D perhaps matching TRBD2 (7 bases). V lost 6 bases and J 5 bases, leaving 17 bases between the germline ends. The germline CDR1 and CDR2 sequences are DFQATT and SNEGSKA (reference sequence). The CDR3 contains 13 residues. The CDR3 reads CSAEGGAHNEQYF. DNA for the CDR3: TGCAGTGCCGAGGGGGGGGCGCATAACGAGCAGTACTTC.

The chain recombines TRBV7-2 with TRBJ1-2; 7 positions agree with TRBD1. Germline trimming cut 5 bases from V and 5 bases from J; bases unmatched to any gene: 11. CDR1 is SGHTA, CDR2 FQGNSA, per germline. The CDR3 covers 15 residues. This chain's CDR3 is CASSPRQGASYGYTF. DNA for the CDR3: TGTGCCAGCAGCCCGCGACAGGGCGCGTCGTATGGCTACACCTTC.

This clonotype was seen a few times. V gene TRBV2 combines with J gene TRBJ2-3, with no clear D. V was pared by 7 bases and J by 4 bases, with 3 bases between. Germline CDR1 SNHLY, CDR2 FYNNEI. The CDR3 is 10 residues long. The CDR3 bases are TGTGCCAGCATAGCAGATACGCAGTATTTT. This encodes CASIADTQYF.

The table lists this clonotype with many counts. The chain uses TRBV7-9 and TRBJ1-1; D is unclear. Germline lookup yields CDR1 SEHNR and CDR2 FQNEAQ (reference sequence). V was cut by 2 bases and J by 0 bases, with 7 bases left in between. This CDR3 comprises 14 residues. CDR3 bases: TGTGCCAGCAGCTTAAAGTCCCTGAACACTGAAGCTTTCTTT. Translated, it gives CASSLKSLNTEAFF.

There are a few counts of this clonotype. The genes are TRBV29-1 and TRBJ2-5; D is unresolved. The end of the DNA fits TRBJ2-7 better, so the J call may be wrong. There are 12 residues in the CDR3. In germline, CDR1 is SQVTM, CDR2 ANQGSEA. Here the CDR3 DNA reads TGCAGCGTTGAACCCCTTAAGGGCGAGCAGTACTTC. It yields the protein CSVEPLKGEQYF.

CDR3 DNA sequence: TGTGCCAGCAGCACAGGGTTCACTGAAGCTTTCTTT. This sequence encodes CASSTGFTEAFF. The rearrangement uses TRBV6-2 or TRBV6-3 and TRBJ1-1, with D tentatively TRBD1 (6 bases). The germline V gene encodes CDR1 MNHEY and CDR2 SVGEGT. CDR3 length equals 12 residues. Trimming took 6 bases from V and 4 from J, leaving 9 bases between them.

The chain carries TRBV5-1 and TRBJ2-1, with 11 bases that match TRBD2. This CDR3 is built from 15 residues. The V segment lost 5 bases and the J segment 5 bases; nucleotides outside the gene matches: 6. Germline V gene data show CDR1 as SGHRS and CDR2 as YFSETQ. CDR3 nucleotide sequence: TGCGCCAGCAGACCGGGACTAGCGGATAACAATGAGCAGTTCTTC. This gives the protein CASRPGLADNNEQFF.

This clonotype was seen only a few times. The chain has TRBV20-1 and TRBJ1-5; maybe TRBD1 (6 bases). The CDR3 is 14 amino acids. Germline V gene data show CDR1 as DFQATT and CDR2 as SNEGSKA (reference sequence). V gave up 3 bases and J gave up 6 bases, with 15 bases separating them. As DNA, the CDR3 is TGCAGTGCTAGGTTAGGGGGGGAGGGTCAGCCCCAGCATTTT. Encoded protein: CSARLGGEGQPQHF.

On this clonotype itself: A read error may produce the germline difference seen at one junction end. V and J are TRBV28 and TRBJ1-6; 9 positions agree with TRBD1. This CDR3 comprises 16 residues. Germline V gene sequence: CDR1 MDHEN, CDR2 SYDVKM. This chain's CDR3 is CASSARTGGWGSPHHF. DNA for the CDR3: TGTGCCAGCAGCGCCCGAACAGGGGGCTGGGGTTCACCCCACCACTTT.

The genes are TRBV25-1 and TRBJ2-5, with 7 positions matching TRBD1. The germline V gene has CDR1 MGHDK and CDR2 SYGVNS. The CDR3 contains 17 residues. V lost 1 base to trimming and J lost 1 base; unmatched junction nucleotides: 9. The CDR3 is CASSELVPPGGQETQYF. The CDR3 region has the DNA TGTGCCAGCAGTGAATTGGTCCCACCAGGGGGCCAAGAGACCCAGTACTTC. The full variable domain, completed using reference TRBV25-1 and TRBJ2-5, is EADIYQTPRYLVIGTGKKITLECSQTMGHDKMYWYQQDPGMELHLIHYSYGVNSTEKGDLSSESTVSRIRTEHFPLTLESARPSHTSQYLCASSELVPPGGQETQYFGPGTRLLVL.

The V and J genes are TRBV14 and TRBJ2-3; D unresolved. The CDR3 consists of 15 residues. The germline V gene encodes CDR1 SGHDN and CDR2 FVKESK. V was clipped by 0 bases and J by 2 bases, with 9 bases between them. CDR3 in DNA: TGTGCCAGCAGCCAAGACAGGCCCCCCACAGATACGCAGTATTTT. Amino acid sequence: CASSQDRPPTDTQYF. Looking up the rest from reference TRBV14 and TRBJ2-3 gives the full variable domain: EAGVTQFPSHSVIEKGQTVTLRCDPISGHDNLYWYRRVMGKEIKFLLHFVKESKQDESGMPNNRFLAERTGGTYSTLKVQPAELEDSGVYFCASSQDRPPTDTQYFGPGTRLTVL.

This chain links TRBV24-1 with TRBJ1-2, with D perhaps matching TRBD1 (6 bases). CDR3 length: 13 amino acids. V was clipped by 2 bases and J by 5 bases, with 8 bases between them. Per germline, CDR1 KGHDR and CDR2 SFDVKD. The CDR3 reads CATSDSDSYGYTF. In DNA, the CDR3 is TGTGCCACCAGTGATTCGGACAGTTATGGCTACACCTTC.